A single sample gave rise to the 9 T cell receptor beta chains below, sequenced in a study of read filtering for tumor transcriptome and immune sequencing (dated by TCRdb to the early 2020s). The instrument was an Illumina HiSeq 4000. Starting from around 420 ng RNA, TCR libraries were constructed with the Immunoverse kit using molecular barcoded adaptors that cover the alpha/delta and beta/gamma chains. TCRdb reprocessing: public reads trimmed at Q25 with fastp, clones called with MiXCR, in-frame beta chains kept. Each record represents a unique CDR3 protein, reported with the most common genes and DNA among its rows. The sample contains 94,000 or so distinct CDR3 sequences, 9% to 15% of them found a single time. Clones ranked in the top ten supply more than 13% of the sample. The sequencing sample was made of a population of CD138-negative cells sorted from bone marrow. The meaning of the sample's cell subset or site label: bone marrow mononuclear cells depleted of CD138+ plasma/myeloma cells by negative magnetic selection. The receptors originated from a donor aged 40 or over with multiple myeloma.

This clonotype occurred many times. The gene calls are TRBV20-1 and TRBJ1-4; D unresolved. The CDR3 spans 13 residues. V lost 4 bases and J lost 7, with 13 bases in between. Germline-derived CDR1 and CDR2 are DFQATT and SNEGSKA (reference sequence). The CDR3 reads CSATDGLSEKLFF. DNA for the CDR3: TGCAGTGCTACTGATGGCCTAAGTGAAAAACTGTTTTTT.

This clonotype was detected many times. The J gene is TRBJ2-6, the V gene TRBV20-1, with a tentative D call TRBD2 (5 bases). V lost 2 bases and J lost 4, with 15 bases in between. There are 16 residues in the CDR3. Per germline, CDR1 DFQATT and CDR2 SNEGSKA (reference sequence). The CDR3 nucleotides read TGCAGTGCTAGAAGTAGAGGAGGCTCAGGGGCCAACGTCCTGACTTTC. It codes for CSARSRGGSGANVLTF.

A few counts support this clonotype. The chain links TRBV7-3 to TRBJ2-1; tentative D call: TRBD2 (6 bases). Germline V CDR1 and CDR2: SGHTA, FQGTGA. With 4 bases removed from V and 6 bases from J, the gap between germline ends came to 13 bases. There are 14 residues in the CDR3. CDR3 nucleotides: TGTGCCAGCAGCTCGGGACTCCCAAGCAATGAGCAGTTCTTC. Translation gives CASSSGLPSNEQFF.

This clonotype appeared many times. This chain links TRBV12-3 or TRBV12-4 with TRBJ1-1; D may be TRBD1 (5 bases). The CDR3 consists of 14 residues. V dropped 6 bases and J dropped 5 bases, with 16 bases sitting between them. Here the CDR3 reads CASRPPGPGTEAFF. As DNA, the CDR3 is TGTGCCAGCAGGCCCCCGGGGCCAGGGACTGAAGCTTTCTTT.

In nucleotides, the CDR3 is TGCGCCAGCAGTCCGGGGGGTGACAATCAGCCCCAGCATTTT. This gives the protein CASSPGGDNQPQHF. This chain links TRBV5-1 with TRBJ1-5; D possibly corresponds to TRBD1 (5 bases). The CDR3 runs 14 residues. Per germline, CDR1 SGHRS and CDR2 YFSETQ. Trimming left V 5 bases short and J 3 bases short, with 12 bases between. Full variable domain (remainder filled in from reference TRBV5-1 and TRBJ1-5): KAGVTQTPRYLIKTRGQQVTLSCSPISGHRSVSWYQQTPGQGLQFLFEYFSETQRNKGNFPGRFSGRQFSNSRSEMNVSTLELGDSALYLCASSPGGDNQPQHFGDGTRLSIL.

V is TRBV2 and J is TRBJ2-5; D remains ambiguous. Trimming removed 3 bases at V and 4 bases at J, with 6 bases between. This CDR3 has 12 residues. Germline CDR1 is SNHLY and CDR2 is FYNNEI. The CDR3 region is CASSDSVETQYF. Here the CDR3 DNA reads TGTGCCAGCAGTGACAGCGTAGAGACCCAGTACTTC. Supplemented by reference TRBV2 and TRBJ2-5, the full variable domain reads EPEVTQTPSHQVTQMGQEVILRCVPISNHLYFYWYRQILGQKVEFLVSFYNNEISEKSEIFDDQFSVERPDGSNFTLKIRSTKLEDSAMYFCASSDSVETQYFGPGTRLLVL.

At least ten counts were recorded for this clonotype. This chain uses TRBV3-1 with TRBJ2-1, with TRBD2 matching over 9 bases. J lost 5 bases, V lost 8 bases, and 16 bases had no gene match. Per germline, CDR1 LGHDT and CDR2 YNNKEL (reference sequence). The CDR3 is 17 amino acids. CDR3 DNA: TGTGCCAGCGAAATGCGCTCCCTAGCGGGATATGACAATGAGCAGTTCTTC. Protein: CASEMRSLAGYDNEQFF.

In the case of this clonotype: A far larger clone is just one base off, so this is likely a read error. The CDR3, as DNA: TGTGCCAGCAGTTACCTTTCAGGGGGGAGTATTACAGATATGCAGTATTTT. Amino acids: CASSYLSGGSITDMQYF. The rearrangement links TRBV6-5 to TRBJ2-3; D may be TRBD1 (7 bases). The CDR3 has 17 amino acids. CDR1 is MNHEY and CDR2 is SVGAGI in the germline V gene.

Concerning this clonotype itself: This could be a read error, since a much larger clone is one nucleotide away. The genes are TRBV9 and TRBJ1-2; D gene uncertain. Germline CDR1 SGDLS, CDR2 YYNGEE. This CDR3 region has 13 residues. For the CDR3, the DNA is TGTGCCGGCAGCAAAGCACAGAGCTATGGCTACACCTTC. Translated, it gives CAGSKAQSYGYTF.